This entry features one T cell receptor beta chain sequence. Its antigen remains unidentified. These data come from a study of T cell responses to AZD1222 COVID-19 vaccine. General study points: Mostly white British, mostly female donors; authors suggested clonal diversity may be underestimated.

This table comes from immunoSEQ multiplex PCR, and its TCRdb copy is limited to in-frame clones, with some not included. In the table there are about 150,000 clones, 90% of which are singletons. This receptor was obtained from an adult in good health. Sequencing was performed on peripheral blood, taken on day 0 of AZD1222 vaccination.

The DNA for the CDR3 is TGTGCCAGCACGGTTCAGACTAATGAAAAACTGTTTTTT. Protein product: CASTVQTNEKLFF. The rearrangement uses TRBV2 and TRBJ1-4; D remains unclear. Per germline, CDR1 SNHLY and CDR2 FYNNEI. The length of the CDR3 is 13 residues. The V end was cut by 7 bases, the J end by 2 bases, with 8 bases between.